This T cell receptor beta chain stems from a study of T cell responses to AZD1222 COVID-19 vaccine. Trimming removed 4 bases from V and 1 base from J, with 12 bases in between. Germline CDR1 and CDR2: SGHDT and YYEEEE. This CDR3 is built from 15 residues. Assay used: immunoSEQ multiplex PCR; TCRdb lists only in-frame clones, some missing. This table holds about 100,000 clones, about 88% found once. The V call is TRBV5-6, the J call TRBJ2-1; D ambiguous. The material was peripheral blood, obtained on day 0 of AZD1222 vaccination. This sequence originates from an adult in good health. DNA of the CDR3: TGTGCCAGCAGCCCTATTAAAGTTTCCTACAATGAGCAGTTCTTC. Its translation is CASSPIKVSYNEQFF.